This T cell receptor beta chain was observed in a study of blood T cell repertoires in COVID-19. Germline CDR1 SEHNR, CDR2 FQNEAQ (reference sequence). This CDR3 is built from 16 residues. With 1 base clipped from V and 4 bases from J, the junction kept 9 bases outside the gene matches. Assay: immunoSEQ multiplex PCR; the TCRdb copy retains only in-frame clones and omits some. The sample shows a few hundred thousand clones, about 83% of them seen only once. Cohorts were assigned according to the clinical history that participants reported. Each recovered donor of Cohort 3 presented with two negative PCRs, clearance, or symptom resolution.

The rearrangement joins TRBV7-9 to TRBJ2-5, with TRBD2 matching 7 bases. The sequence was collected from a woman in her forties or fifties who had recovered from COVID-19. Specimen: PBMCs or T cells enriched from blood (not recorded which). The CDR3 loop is CASSLVSLRGRETQYF. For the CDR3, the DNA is TGTGCCAGCAGCTTAGTTTCGTTGCGGGGGAGAGAGACCCAGTACTTC.